What follows is one TCR beta chain and its context. The data stem from a study of CD8+ T cells in alopecia areata. V lost 5 bases, J lost 0 bases, and 13 bases lay in between. This CDR3 spans 14 amino acids. Germline V gives CDR1 SQVTM, CDR2 ANQGSEA. Sequencing templates came from extracted RNA that was reverse transcribed into cDNA. Generated by immunoSEQ multiplex PCR, the TCRdb table keeps only in-frame clones and is missing some. The data contain around 190,000 clones, roughly 60% of them singletons. Treatment described: oral pan-JAK inhibitor, 5-10 mg twice daily. The source was CD4+ T cells sorted from blood, collected at week 24, from a patient treated with tofacitinib. The rearrangement links TRBV29-1 to TRBJ1-1; D is perhaps TRBD1 (5 bases). This clonotype was obtained from a human donor with alopecia areata. CDR3 DNA: TGCAGCGTTCTCCTACAGGCCATGAACACTGAAGCTTTCTTT. This translates into CSVLLQAMNTEAFF.